This T cell receptor (beta chain) was identified in a study of blood T cell dynamics during melanoma immunotherapy. Study summary: First-line therapy was either pembrolizumab or nivolumab with ipilimumab for metastatic melanoma.

DNA loading was fixed at approximately 0.35 ug for all bulk PBMC samples. Here immunoSEQ multiplex PCR was the method, and the copy in TCRdb shows in-frame clones only, minus some. The sample records some 15,000 clones, 91% being singletons. About this clone: Its specificity is unknown. A read error may produce the germline difference seen at one junction end.

The time point: pre-treatment baseline. Patients with prior systemic cancer treatment, concomitant immunosuppressants, or other active malignancies were excluded. Study-level points and caveats: At W3, later disease-control patients showed bifurcated PBMC repertoire changes, unlike progressors.

The CDR3 sequence is 14 residues long. Germline V gene data show CDR1 as SGHRS and CDR2 as YFSETQ. This receptor was taken from a human donor with melanoma. The chain recombines TRBV5-1 with TRBJ2-3; D call uncertain. Material: blood, obtained from a patient treated with checkpoint blockade. CDR3 loop: CASSLNPGRDMQYF. Here the CDR3 DNA reads TGCGCCAGCAGCTTGAACCCAGGACGAGATATGCAGTATTTT.